A selection of T cell receptor beta chains follows, all from one sample in a study of blood T cells in healthy people across ages. TCRdb ran MiXCR on the 5' RACE reads and lists one entry per CDR3 protein. The sample holds about 1.5 million distinct CDR3 sequences, roughly 40% seen once. The sequencing input was blood. The receptors shown here come from a woman between 18 and 29 years old in good health. Each CDR3 is given with its conserved first and last residue. D genes are given only for firm matches. Clone sizes are given selectively: once, few, many, or a class where the clone is expanded.

TRBD2	TRBV5-4	-	TRBJ2-2	CASSLEIAGAGTGELFF	TGTGCCAGCAGCTTGGAGATAGCGGGAGCCGGCACCGGGGAGCTGTTTTTT
TRBD2	TRBV13	few	TRBJ2-1	CASSLGPGLAGYNEQFF	TGTGCCAGCAGCCTTGGACCGGGACTAGCGGGATACAATGAGCAGTTCTTC
-	TRBV11-2	-	TRBJ1-6	CASSLVLFGSSYNSPLHF	TGTGCCAGCAGCTTAGTCTTGTTTGGGAGCTCCTATAATTCACCCCTCCACTTT
-	TRBV6-6	-	TRBJ1-1	CASSYSAQRPTEAFF	TGTGCCAGCAGTTACTCCGCCCAGCGGCCCACTGAAGCTTTCTTT
TRBD2	TRBV4-1	-	TRBJ2-1	CASSQDLRGLAGAYNEQFF	TGCGCCAGCAGCCAAGATCTTCGGGGATTAGCGGGCGCCTACAATGAGCAGTTCTTC
-	TRBV20-1	-	TRBJ2-4	CSACAPGLAKNIQYF	TGCAGTGCTTGCGCCCCTGGACTAGCCAAAAACATTCAGTACTTC
TRBD2	TRBV20-1	few	TRBJ2-3	CSASPDAPTGRGAKDTQYF	TGCAGTGCTAGTCCTGATGCCCCCACCGGGCGGGGGGCCAAAGATACGCAGTATTTT
-	TRBV7-8	-	TRBJ2-3	CASSTPQVRTDTQYF	TGTGCCAGCAGCACCCCACAGGTCCGCACAGATACGCAGTATTTT
TRBD2	TRBV25-1	-	TRBJ2-5	CTSSVPTGGPQETQYF	TGTACCAGCAGTGTCCCGACGGGAGGACCCCAAGAGACCCAGTACTTC
TRBD2	TRBV5-6	-	TRBJ2-3	CASSPSAGFTDTQYF	TGTGCCAGCAGCCCATCAGCGGGGTTCACAGATACGCAGTATTTT
-	TRBV5-1	-	TRBJ1-6	CASSLATLAYRGPANSPLHF	TGCGCCAGCAGCTTGGCCACTTTAGCCTACCGGGGACCCGCAAATTCACCCCTCCACTTT
TRBD2	TRBV12-3/TRBV12-4	few	TRBJ2-7	CASSRLAGYREYF	TGTGCCAGCAGCCGACTAGCGGGGTACCGGGAGTACTTC
TRBD2	TRBV15	few	TRBJ2-3	CATSRDPSGRAPDTQYF	TGTGCCACCAGCAGAGACCCTAGCGGGAGGGCCCCAGATACGCAGTATTTT
TRBD2	TRBV6-2/TRBV6-3	-	TRBJ2-3	CASSYVGGTTDTQYF	TGTGCCAGCAGTTACGTGGGGGGGACCACAGATACGCAGTATTTT
-	TRBV13	few	TRBJ2-1	CASSLGIANEQFF	TGTGCCAGCAGCTTAGGCATAGCTAATGAGCAGTTCTTC
-	TRBV20-1	-	TRBJ2-5	CSARDPKETQYF	TGCAGTGCTAGAGACCCTAAAGAGACCCAGTACTTC
-	TRBV29-1	many	TRBJ2-6	CSVEKRGSGANVLTF	TGCAGCGTTGAAAAACGGGGCTCTGGGGCCAACGTCCTGACTTTC
-	TRBV20-1	few	TRBJ2-7	CSAPLTSGSGYEQYF	TGCAGTGCTCCTCTGACCTCCGGTAGCGGCTACGAGCAGTACTTC
TRBD2	TRBV12-3/TRBV12-4	-	TRBJ2-3	CASSGGRLHTDTQYF	TGTGCCAGCAGCGGGGGGAGACTGCACACAGATACGCAGTATTTT
-	TRBV20-1	few	TRBJ1-1	CSARRASEAEAFF	TGCAGTGCTAGACGGGCCTCGGAGGCTGAGGCTTTCTTT
TRBD1	TRBV11-2	few	TRBJ2-1	CASSLVRGTGIYNEQFF	TGTGCCAGCAGCTTAGTCAGGGGGACAGGGATCTACAATGAGCAGTTCTTC
-	TRBV12-3/TRBV12-4	-	TRBJ2-3	CASSLVPGKSTDTQYF	TGTGCCAGCAGTTTAGTCCCCGGGAAGAGCACAGATACGCAGTATTTT
TRBD1	TRBV6-4	-	TRBJ2-3	CASSDRQGGLGDTQYF	TGTGCCAGCAGTGACAGACAGGGCGGGCTTGGAGATACGCAGTATTTT
TRBD1	TRBV12-3/TRBV12-4	few	TRBJ1-5	CASSDRADVNQPQHF	TGTGCCAGCAGTGACAGGGCCGACGTCAATCAGCCCCAGCATTTT
TRBD2	TRBV20-1	few	TRBJ2-1	CSARLAGGVSYNEQFF	TGCAGTGCTAGACTGGCGGGAGGGGTTTCCTACAATGAGCAGTTCTTC
-	TRBV6-5	few	TRBJ2-7	CASKSTDATYEQYF	TGTGCCAGCAAGTCGACAGACGCCACCTACGAGCAGTACTTC
-	TRBV12-3/TRBV12-4	-	TRBJ1-5	CASSPDAMVQPQHF	TGTGCCAGCAGCCCGGACGCGATGGTCCAGCCCCAGCATTTT
TRBD2	TRBV20-1	few	TRBJ2-1	CSAREGGTSWNEQFF	TGCAGTGCTAGAGAGGGCGGGACTAGCTGGAATGAGCAGTTCTTC
-	TRBV28	few	TRBJ1-1	CASSFDSMNTEAFF	TGTGCCAGCAGTTTTGATTCAATGAACACTGAAGCTTTCTTT
-	TRBV6-2/TRBV6-3	-	TRBJ1-2	CASSSTRNYGYTF	TGTGCCAGCAGTAGCACCAGAAACTATGGCTACACCTTC
TRBD1	TRBV10-3	-	TRBJ1-6	CAISEGTGENLPLHF	TGTGCCATCAGTGAGGGGACAGGAGAGAATTTACCCCTCCACTTT
-	TRBV9	-	TRBJ2-1	CASSVAPADEQFF	TGTGCCAGCAGCGTAGCTCCGGCAGATGAGCAGTTCTTC
-	TRBV5-1	-	TRBJ1-5	CASSLDADTNQPQHF	TGCGCCAGCAGCTTGGACGCCGATACCAATCAGCCCCAGCATTTT
-	TRBV3-1	many	TRBJ1-2	CASSQDRGNGYTF	TGTGCCAGCAGCCAAGATAGGGGGAATGGCTACACCTTC
-	TRBV29-1	-	TRBJ2-4	CSVFDGRVNERYF	TGCAGCGTTTTTGATGGAAGAGTGAACGAGCGGTACTTC
TRBD1	TRBV9	-	TRBJ2-1	CASSVVDRSGGNEQFF	TGTGCCAGCAGCGTAGTCGACCGCTCAGGGGGCAATGAGCAGTTCTTC
-	TRBV20-1	-	TRBJ2-1	CSARVAGSEQFF	TGCAGTGCTAGAGTGGCGGGATCTGAGCAGTTCTTC
-	TRBV9	-	TRBJ1-1	CASSERPWGLMNTEAFF	TGTGCCAGCAGCGAGCGGCCCTGGGGGCTCATGAACACTGAAGCTTTCTTT
TRBD2	TRBV20-1	few	TRBJ2-1	CSARGGGDHNEQFF	TGCAGTGCTAGAGGCGGGGGTGACCACAATGAGCAGTTCTTC
-	TRBV12-3/TRBV12-4	once	TRBJ2-7	CASSPPREHFYEQYF	TGTGCCAGCAGTCCCCCCCGGGAACACTTCTACGAGCAGTACTTC
TRBD2	TRBV5-1	-	TRBJ2-3	CASSGGLAGPRGDTQYF	TGCGCCAGCAGCGGGGGACTAGCGGGACCCCGGGGGGATACGCAGTATTTT
-	TRBV6-5	few	TRBJ1-2	CASSYSMVRGNYGYTF	TGTGCCAGCAGTTACTCGATGGTCCGGGGGAACTATGGCTACACCTTC
TRBD1	TRBV28	-	TRBJ1-4	CASSLRTGSWTNEKLFF	TGTGCCAGCAGTCTTAGGACAGGGAGCTGGACTAATGAAAAACTGTTTTTT
-	TRBV2	-	TRBJ1-1	CASSELGTEAFF	TGTGCCAGCAGTGAGTTAGGGACTGAAGCTTTCTTT